The clone carrying this TCR beta chain was found many times. With 10-nucleotide random UMIs, 5'RACE was used to make the cDNA. Every sequencing run drew on 15-18 subjects and yielded over 190 million TCR-beta sequences. TCRdb itself ran the 5' RACE reads through MiXCR, one entry per CDR3 protein. The sample yields just over 95,000 distinct CDR3 sequences, around 3.3% seen once. The V gene lost 5 bases and the J gene lost 1 base, with 14 bases spanning the gap. Germline CDR1 reads SGHAT; CDR2 reads FQNNGV. The CDR3 extends over 16 amino acids. These data originate in a study of neurological immune-mediated disorders.

The V gene is TRBV11-2, the J gene TRBJ2-2, with a tentative D call TRBD1 (6 bases). The receptor was derived from a woman under 30 with multiple sclerosis. The sequencing input was PBMCs. The CDR3, as DNA: TGTGCCAGCAGCCCCTCGTCAGGGGTGAACACCGGGGAGCTGTTTTTT. The encoded protein is CASSPSSGVNTGELFF.